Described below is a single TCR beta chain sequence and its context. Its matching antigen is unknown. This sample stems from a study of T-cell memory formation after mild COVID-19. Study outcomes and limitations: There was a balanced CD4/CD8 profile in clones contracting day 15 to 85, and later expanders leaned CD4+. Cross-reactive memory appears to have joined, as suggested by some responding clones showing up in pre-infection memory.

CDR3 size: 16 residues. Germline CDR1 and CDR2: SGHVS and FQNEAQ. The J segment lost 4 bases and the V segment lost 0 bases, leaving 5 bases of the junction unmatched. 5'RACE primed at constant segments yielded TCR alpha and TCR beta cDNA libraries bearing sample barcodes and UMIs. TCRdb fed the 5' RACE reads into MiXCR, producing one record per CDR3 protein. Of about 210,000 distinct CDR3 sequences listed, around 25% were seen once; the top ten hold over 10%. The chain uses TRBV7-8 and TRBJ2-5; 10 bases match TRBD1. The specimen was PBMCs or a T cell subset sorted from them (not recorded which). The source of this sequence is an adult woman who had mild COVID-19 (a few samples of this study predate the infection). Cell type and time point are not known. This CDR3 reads CASSLATGGIGETQYF. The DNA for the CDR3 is TGTGCCAGCAGCTTAGCGACAGGGGGCATTGGAGAGACCCAGTACTTC.